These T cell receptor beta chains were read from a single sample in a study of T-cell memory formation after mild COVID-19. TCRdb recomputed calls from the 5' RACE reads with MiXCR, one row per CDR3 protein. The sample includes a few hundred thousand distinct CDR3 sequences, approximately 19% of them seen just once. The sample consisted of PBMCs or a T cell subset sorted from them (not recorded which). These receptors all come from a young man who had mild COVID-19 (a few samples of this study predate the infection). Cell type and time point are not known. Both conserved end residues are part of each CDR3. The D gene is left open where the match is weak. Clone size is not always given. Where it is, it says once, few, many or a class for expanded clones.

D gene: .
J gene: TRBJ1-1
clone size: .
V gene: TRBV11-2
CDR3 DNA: TGTGCCAGCAGCTTAGACCCCGGCAGGGGAGCTTTCTTT
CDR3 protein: CASSLDPGRGAFF

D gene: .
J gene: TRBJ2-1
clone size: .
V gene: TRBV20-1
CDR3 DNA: TGCAGCTACAATGAGCAGTTCTTC
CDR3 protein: CSYNEQFF

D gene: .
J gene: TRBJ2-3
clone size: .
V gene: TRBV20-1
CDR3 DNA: TGCAGTGCCCTCGTCCCCCTAGGGGCCGATACGCAGTATTTT
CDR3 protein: CSALVPLGADTQYF

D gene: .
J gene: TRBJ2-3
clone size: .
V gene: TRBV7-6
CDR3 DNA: TGTGCCAGCAGCTCCCCCGATGGGGTTCCGGGAGATACGCAGTATTTT
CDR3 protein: CASSSPDGVPGDTQYF

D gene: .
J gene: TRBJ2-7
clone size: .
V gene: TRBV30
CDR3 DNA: TGTGCCTCCTGGACGCGGGACTACGAGCAGTACTTC
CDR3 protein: CASWTRDYEQYF

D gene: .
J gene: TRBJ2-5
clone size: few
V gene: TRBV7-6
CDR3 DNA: TGTGCCAGCAGCTTCTTGGGGGGTGCAGAGACCCAGTACTTC
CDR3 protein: CASSFLGGAETQYF

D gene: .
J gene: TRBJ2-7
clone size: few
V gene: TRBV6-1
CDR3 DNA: TGTGCCAGCAGTGAATACGGCTTAGGTTTCCCCATCTACGAGCAGTACTTC
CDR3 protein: CASSEYGLGFPIYEQYF

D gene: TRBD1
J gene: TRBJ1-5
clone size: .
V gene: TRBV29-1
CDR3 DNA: TGCAGCGTCCGGGGACAGGGGGTCGGTCAGCCCCAGCATTTT
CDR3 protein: CSVRGQGVGQPQHF

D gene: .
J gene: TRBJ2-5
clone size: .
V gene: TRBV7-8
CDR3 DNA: TGTGCCAGCAGCTCGACTGTCCGGGAGACCCAGTACTTC
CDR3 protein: CASSSTVRETQYF

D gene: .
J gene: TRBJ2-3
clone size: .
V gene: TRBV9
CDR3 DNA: TGTGCCAGCAGCGACAACAGGGCTCAGAATCAGTTTACAGATACGCAGTATTTT
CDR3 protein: CASSDNRAQNQFTDTQYF

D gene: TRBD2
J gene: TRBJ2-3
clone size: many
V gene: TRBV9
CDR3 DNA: TGTGCCAGCAGCCCCCAGGCGGGGGGGCCTGGAGATACGCAGTATTTT
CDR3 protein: CASSPQAGGPGDTQYF

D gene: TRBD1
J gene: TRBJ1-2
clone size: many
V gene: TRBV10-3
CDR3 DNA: TGTGCCATCAGTGATGTTGGGACAGATGTCTATGGCTACACCTTC
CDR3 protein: CAISDVGTDVYGYTF

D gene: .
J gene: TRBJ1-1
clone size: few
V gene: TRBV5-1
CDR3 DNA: TGCGCCAGCAGTTTAGGGCCCAGGTACACTGAAGCTTTCTTT
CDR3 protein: CASSLGPRYTEAFF

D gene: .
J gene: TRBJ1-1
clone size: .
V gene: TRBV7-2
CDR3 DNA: TGTGCCAGCAGCTTCCGACAGGCCACCCTTGAAGCTTTCTTT
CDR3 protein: CASSFRQATLEAFF

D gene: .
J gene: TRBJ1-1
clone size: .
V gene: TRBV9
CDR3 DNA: TGTGCCAGCAGCGTAGCCCGGGGCTACCCCGCTGAAGCTTTCTTT
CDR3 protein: CASSVARGYPAEAFF

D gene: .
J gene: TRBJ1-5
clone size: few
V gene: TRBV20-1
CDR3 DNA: TGCAGTGCTACTCGACCAACAGGGATCAGCAATCAGCCCCAGCATTTT
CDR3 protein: CSATRPTGISNQPQHF

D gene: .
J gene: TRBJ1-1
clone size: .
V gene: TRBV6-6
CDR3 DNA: TGTGCCAGCAGTTACCCGGACACCTCTGTAGGAGCTTTCTTT
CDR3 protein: CASSYPDTSVGAFF

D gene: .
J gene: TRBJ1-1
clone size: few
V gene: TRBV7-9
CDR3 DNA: TGTGCCAGCAGCTCTCCCCCGGGACAAGGGTGGATGAACACTGAAGCTTTCTTT
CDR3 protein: CASSSPPGQGWMNTEAFF

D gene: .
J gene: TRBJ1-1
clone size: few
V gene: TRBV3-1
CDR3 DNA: TGTGCCAGCAGCCAAGAAGCGACTCCGAACACTGAAGCTTTCTTT
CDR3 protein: CASSQEATPNTEAFF

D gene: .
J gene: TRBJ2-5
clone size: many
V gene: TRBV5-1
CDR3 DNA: TGCGCCAGCAGCCTTGGGACGGTTCAAGAGACCCAGTACTTC
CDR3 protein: CASSLGTVQETQYF

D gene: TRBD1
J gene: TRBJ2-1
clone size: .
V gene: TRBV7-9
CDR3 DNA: TGTGCCAGCAGCTCGACAGGGTTCTACAATGAGCAGTTCTTC
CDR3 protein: CASSSTGFYNEQFF

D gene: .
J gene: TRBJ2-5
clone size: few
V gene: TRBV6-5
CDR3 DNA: TGTGCCAGCAGTTACGGGGCCGGGACACAAGAGACCCAGTACTTC
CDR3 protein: CASSYGAGTQETQYF